This TCR beta chain stems from a study of blood T cell repertoires in COVID-19. Original data processing: Reference gene primer amplification in the assay estimated nucleated cell counts. Some clones are missing from TCRdb's copy, which holds only in-frame ones; the method was immunoSEQ multiplex PCR. D and trimming come from the DNA, and the V and J calls and clone size come from that table. The top ten hold about 1.5% of the sample, which has about 55,000 clones, around 89% seen once. Germline V gene lookup returns CDR1 LGHNA and CDR2 YSLEER. Between the trimmed V and J ends, which lost 0 bases and 7 bases, there was a span of 12 bases. This CDR3 contains 15 residues.

Sequencing input: peripheral blood. This TCR was sampled from a man between 60 and 75 years old with acute or convalescent COVID-19. This chain uses TRBV4-3 with TRBJ1-4; D possibly corresponds to TRBD1 (6 bases). As DNA, the CDR3 is TGCGCCAGCAGCCAAGACAGGGGCCGGGGTGAAAAACTGTTTTTT. Its translation is CASSQDRGRGEKLFF.